One and the same sample provided the 17 T cell receptor beta chains below, sequenced in a study of CD8 T cells in Susac syndrome. After extraction with the RNeasy kit, about 0.5 to 1 ug of the RNA was reverse transcribed using random hexamers. TCRdb re-called the immunoSEQ multiplex PCR reads with MiXCR, one entry per CDR3 protein. This table has around 130,000 distinct CDR3 sequences, about 90% appearing once. The specimen was CD8+ T cells from PBMCs. The receptors here all came from a human donor with multiple sclerosis.

V gene TRBV13 combines with J gene TRBJ2-1; 8 nucleotides align to TRBD2. In germline, CDR1 is PRHDT, CDR2 FYEKMQ (reference sequence). This CDR3 contains 15 residues. The V gene end was trimmed by 2 bases and the J gene end by 7 bases; junction bases not matched to a gene: 7. CDR3 amino acids: CASSLPGGPGNEQFF. The CDR3 DNA reads as TGTGCCAGCAGCTTACCGGGAGGGCCGGGTAATGAGCAGTTCTTC.

This chain uses TRBV29-1 with TRBJ2-1; 8 bases agree with TRBD1. This CDR3 is built from 14 residues. Germline-derived CDR1 and CDR2 are SQVTM and ANQGSEA. V shed 6 bases, J shed 7 bases, and the junction held 11 bases outside the gene matches. In DNA, the CDR3 is TGCAGCGTGGGCACGGACAGGGAATTAAATGAGCAGTTCTTC. Its protein product is CSVGTDRELNEQFF.

The chain has TRBV11-2 and TRBJ2-7, with D unresolved. The germline gives CDR1 SGHAT, CDR2 FQNNGV. The CDR3 length is 15 residues. Trimming shortened V by 0 bases and J by 3 bases, and 12 bases separated the two germline ends. The CDR3 DNA reads as TGTGCCAGCAGCTTAGACCCGGAACCCTACTACGAGCAGTACTTC. Protein sequence: CASSLDPEPYYEQYF.

This chain joins TRBV4-1 and TRBJ1-1; 8 bases are shared with TRBD1. Trimming removed 4 bases from V and 0 bases from J; junction bases left unmatched: 7. Germline CDR1 reads MGHRA; CDR2 reads YSYEKL. The CDR3 spans 16 residues. Here the CDR3 reads CASSPHGQGMNTEAFF. Here the CDR3 DNA reads TGCGCCAGCAGCCCTCACGGACAGGGTATGAACACTGAAGCTTTCTTT.

This chain uses TRBV10-3 with TRBJ1-1; perhaps TRBD1 as D (5 bases). The CDR3 contains 13 residues. The V and J ends lost 10 bases and 0 bases respectively, with 12 bases between them. Germline CDR1 reads ENHRY; CDR2 reads SYGVKD. The CDR3 spells CATTGGLNTEAFF. DNA of the CDR3: TGTGCCACCACTGGGGGGTTGAACACTGAAGCTTTCTTT.

The chain links TRBV30 to TRBJ2-2; D is undetermined. CDR1 is GTSNPN, CDR2 SVGIG, per germline (reference sequence). This CDR3 has 14 residues. V shed 2 bases and J shed 3 bases, with 10 bases lying between them. The CDR3 DNA reads as TGTGCCTGGAGTCAAGACCCGTACACCGGGGAGCTGTTTTTT. It codes for CAWSQDPYTGELFF.

The J gene is TRBJ2-7, the V gene TRBV20-1; possibly TRBD2 for D (6 bases). This CDR3 has 13 amino acids. The ends were cut back, 3 bases at V and 3 bases at J, with 12 bases in the middle. CDR1 DFQATT and CDR2 SNEGSKA come from the germline V gene (reference sequence). As DNA, the CDR3 is TGCAGTGCTAGGACGGGAGCCCTCTACGAGCAGTACTTC. It yields the protein CSARTGALYEQYF.

The genes are TRBV5-6 and TRBJ1-1; D unclear. This CDR3 contains 15 residues. With 4 bases removed from V and 4 bases from J, the gap between germline ends came to 17 bases. The germline V gene has CDR1 SGHDT and CDR2 YYEEEE. CDR3 in DNA: TGTGCCAGCAGCCCGGTTCTGGGCGAGGGCACTGAAGCTTTCTTT. Amino acids: CASSPVLGEGTEAFF. Looking up the rest from reference TRBV5-6 and TRBJ1-1 gives the full variable domain: DAGVTQSPTHLIKTRGQQVTLRCSPKSGHDTVSWYQQALGQGPQFIFQYYEEEERQRGNFPDRFSGHQFPNYSSELNVNALLLGDSALYLCASSPVLGEGTEAFFGQGTRLTVV.

The chain recombines TRBV28 with TRBJ1-2, with 7 positions matching TRBD1. The germline V gene encodes CDR1 MDHEN and CDR2 SYDVKM. The CDR3 loop spans 15 amino acids. Unmatched junction bases numbered 7, after V lost 5 bases and J lost 1 base. The CDR3 bases are TGTGCCAGCAGTACCCGACAGGGTTTTAACTATGGCTACACCTTC. Its translation: CASSTRQGFNYGYTF.

This chain connects TRBV6-5 to TRBJ1-1; tentatively, D is TRBD1 (5 bases). CDR1 and CDR2 (germline): MNHEY, SVGAGI. V was trimmed by 0 bases and J by 0 bases, leaving 11 bases between them. The CDR3 loop spans 16 amino acids. The CDR3 DNA is TGTGCCAGCAGTTACTCGACAGACAGCATGAACACTGAAGCTTTCTTT. It yields the protein CASSYSTDSMNTEAFF.

The rearrangement uses TRBV15 and TRBJ2-7; D call uncertain. The CDR3 sequence is 16 residues long. V was shortened by 0 bases and J by 6 bases, with 18 bases between the two germline ends. The V gene's germline CDR1 is LNHNV and CDR2 YYDKDF (reference sequence). Written as DNA, the CDR3 is TGTGCCACCAGCAGAGATGTAGAGGCCCCAAAGGTCGAGCAGTACTTC. Its translation: CATSRDVEAPKVEQYF. Using reference TRBV15 and TRBJ2-7 for the parts outside the CDR3, the full variable domain is DAMVIQNPRYQVTQFGKPVTLSCSQTLNHNVMYWYQQKSSQAPKLLFHYYDKDFNNEADTPDNFQSRRPNTSFCFLDIRSPGLGDTAMYLCATSRDVEAPKVEQYFGPGTRLTVT.

The V call is TRBV2, the J call TRBJ2-3; TRBD2 agrees at 7 bases. V was pared by 3 bases and J by 5 bases, with 11 bases of the junction left unmatched. This CDR3 comprises 16 residues. Germline values: CDR1 SNHLY, CDR2 FYNNEI. CDR3 residues: CASSEGTGGKGDTQYF. CDR3 coding DNA: TGTGCCAGCAGTGAGGGGACCGGGGGGAAAGGAGATACGCAGTATTTT.

This clonotype was seen only once. The gene calls are TRBV19 and TRBJ2-1; no definite D call. CDR1 and CDR2 from the germline V gene are LNHDA and SQIVND (reference sequence). This CDR3 is built from 11 residues. The ends were cut back, 4 bases at V and 9 bases at J, with 7 bases in the middle. The CDR3: CASSTWGEQFF. CDR3 nucleotide sequence: TGTGCCAGTAGTACGTGGGGTGAGCAGTTCTTC.

The chain recombines TRBV6-2 or TRBV6-3 with TRBJ2-5, with D unresolved. Germline CDR1 is MNHEY and CDR2 is SVGEGT. Trimming cost V 7 bases and J 7 bases, with 10 bases left between them. This CDR3 is 11 amino acids long. CDR3 sequence reads: CASTLDGTQYF. The CDR3 coding sequence is TGTGCCAGCACCCTGGACGGGACCCAGTACTTC.

This clonotype showed up just once. This chain links TRBV7-6 with TRBJ2-7, with 7 bases that match TRBD2. Germline CDR1 and CDR2: SGHVS and FNYEAQ. This CDR3 contains 14 residues. V shed 5 bases, J shed 7 bases, and the junction held 11 bases outside the gene matches. The CDR3 DNA reads as TGTGCCAGCAGCCCCGGAGGTAGCGGGTGGGAGCAGTACTTC. Residues: CASSPGGSGWEQYF.

This chain uses TRBV7-9 with TRBJ2-7; D gene ambiguous. CDR1 and CDR2 (germline): SEHNR, FQNEAQ (reference sequence). This CDR3 has 14 amino acids. The V gene lost 5 bases and the J gene lost 6 bases, with 17 bases spanning the gap. CDR3 loop: CASSLPFGVTEQYF. The CDR3 nucleotides are TGTGCCAGCAGCCTACCTTTCGGTGTAACCGAGCAGTACTTC.

The chain is built from TRBV27 and TRBJ1-2; D remains unclear. The germline gives CDR1 MNHEY, CDR2 SMNVEV (reference sequence). The CDR3 is made up of 13 amino acids. V was clipped by 5 bases and J by 3 bases, with 10 bases between them. Written as DNA, the CDR3 is TGTGCCAGCAGTGACGGGGTACACTATGGCTACACCTTC. It codes for CASSDGVHYGYTF.